The 20 T cell receptor beta chains in this list originate from one sample, sequenced in a study of CD8 T cells in ankylosing spondylitis. Overall study findings and caveats: Roughly eight highly homologous variants made up a TCR beta motif that seemed to typify ankylosing spondylitis blood.

No antigens are known for them. TCRdb passed the 5' RACE reads through MiXCR, listing each CDR3 protein once. The table has over 600,000 distinct CDR3 sequences, around 20% seen once. Sequences were obtained from blood, either unsorted or a sorted T cell fraction (not recorded which). These receptors were collected from a male donor with ankylosing spondylitis.

The V gene is TRBV5-1, the J gene TRBJ2-3; D unclear. With 7 bases removed from V and 0 bases from J, the gap between germline ends came to 15 bases. CDR1 is SGHRS, CDR2 YFSETQ, per germline. The CDR3 length is 15 residues. The DNA for the CDR3 is TGCGCCAGCGATTATGGGCCGGCTAGCACAGATACGCAGTATTTT. Translation: CASDYGPASTDTQYF.

This clonotype was detected only a few times. The genes are TRBV15 and TRBJ2-3; 10 positions match TRBD2. The CDR3 runs to 16 residues. Unmatched junction bases numbered 3, after V lost 0 bases and J lost 3 bases. Germline V gives CDR1 LNHNV, CDR2 YYDKDF (reference sequence). The CDR3 DNA reads TGTGCCACCAGCAGAGATGAGGGACTAGCGACAGATACGCAGTATTTT. Protein sequence: CATSRDEGLATDTQYF. Using reference TRBV15 and TRBJ2-3 for the parts outside the CDR3, the full variable domain is DAMVIQNPRYQVTQFGKPVTLSCSQTLNHNVMYWYQQKSSQAPKLLFHYYDKDFNNEADTPDNFQSRRPNTSFCFLDIRSPGLGDTAMYLCATSRDEGLATDTQYFGPGTRLTVL.

The V call is TRBV4-2, the J call TRBJ2-3; possibly TRBD2 for D (5 bases). Trimming removed 4 bases from V and 0 bases from J, with 11 bases in between. The CDR3 extends over 15 amino acids. From germline, CDR1 is LGHNA and CDR2 YNFKEQ. DNA of the CDR3: TGTGCCAGCAGCCCAGCGGACCCAAGCACAGATACGCAGTATTTT. This sequence encodes CASSPADPSTDTQYF.

This clonotype was observed a few times. The chain recombines TRBV7-2 with TRBJ2-1; 14 positions agree with TRBD2. CDR3 length: 16 residues. Germline CDR1 and CDR2: SGHTA and FQGNSA. After removal of 4 bases from V and 9 bases from J, the junction contained 8 bases not matched to a gene. The chain's CDR3 is CASSSSTSGGAGEQFF. The CDR3 DNA follows: TGTGCCAGCAGCTCTTCGACTAGCGGGGGGGCAGGTGAGCAGTTCTTC.

This clonotype was detected ten times or more. The chain joins TRBV12-3 or TRBV12-4 to TRBJ2-7; 8 positions match TRBD1. The CDR3 has 15 residues. V lost 6 bases and J lost 0; bases outside the gene matches: 7. CDR3 residues: CASRPGGDSSYEQYF. In DNA form, the CDR3 reads TGTGCCAGCAGGCCAGGGGGCGACAGCTCCTACGAGCAGTACTTC.

This chain connects TRBV5-1 to TRBJ2-1; D gene uncertain. V dropped 0 bases and J dropped 9 bases, with 7 bases sitting between them. Germline assignment: CDR1 SGHRS and CDR2 YFSETQ. CDR3 size: 12 residues. CDR3 amino acids: CASSLGFVEQFF. In DNA, the CDR3 is TGCGCCAGCAGCTTGGGCTTCGTTGAGCAGTTCTTC.

This clonotype appeared many times. This rearrangement joins TRBV5-5 to TRBJ2-1; 8 bases align to TRBD2. V lost 4 bases to trimming and J lost 4 bases; unmatched junction nucleotides: 7. This CDR3 spans 15 amino acids. Germline V gene data show CDR1 as SGHKS and CDR2 as YYEKEE (reference sequence). The CDR3: CASSPGRAEYNEQFF. As DNA, the CDR3 is TGTGCCAGCAGCCCCGGGAGGGCCGAGTACAATGAGCAGTTCTTC.

V and J are TRBV12-3 or TRBV12-4 and TRBJ2-7; D perhaps matches TRBD1 (6 bases). V was trimmed by 2 bases and J by 5 bases, leaving 13 bases between them. The CDR3 totals 14 residues. CDR3 in DNA: TGTGCCAGCAGTTTAACAGCCCCAGGGGACGAGCAGTACTTC. Translating gives CASSLTAPGDEQYF.

The CDR3 nucleotides are TGTGCCAGCAGTTCTCGGGACAGGGGTGTCGAGCAGTACTTC. It encodes CASSSRDRGVEQYF. The J gene is TRBJ2-7, the V gene TRBV12-3 or TRBV12-4; 10 positions match TRBD1. The J segment lost 6 bases and the V segment lost 4 bases, leaving 6 bases of the junction unmatched. The CDR3 runs to 14 residues.

The gene calls are TRBV11-2 and TRBJ2-7; the D gene is possibly TRBD1 (5 bases). The germline V gene has CDR1 SGHAT and CDR2 FQNNGV. Between the trimmed V and J ends, which lost 5 bases and 3 bases, there was a span of 23 bases. The length of the CDR3 is 17 residues. CDR3 nucleotide sequence: TGTGCCAGCAGCAGCCTACAGGAGTCAAGGTACAACTACGAGCAGTACTTC. Protein sequence: CASSSLQESRYNYEQYF.

The J gene is TRBJ2-2, the V gene TRBV2; maybe TRBD2 (6 bases). Germline V CDR1 and CDR2: SNHLY, FYNNEI. V gave up 6 bases and J gave up 0 bases, with 14 bases separating them. The CDR3 extends over 16 amino acids. In DNA, the CDR3 is TGTGCCAGCAGCCCTAGCGCGAGGGCGAACACCGGGGAGCTGTTTTTT. Translated, it gives CASSPSARANTGELFF.

This clonotype was counted a few times. The V gene is TRBV4-2, the J gene TRBJ2-3, with D possibly being TRBD2 (7 bases). The CDR3 loop spans 15 amino acids. Trimming pared 1 base from V and 6 bases from J, leaving 14 bases between. Looked up from germline, CDR1 is LGHNA and CDR2 is YNFKEQ. The CDR3 here is CASSQAVGGLDTQYF. The DNA for the CDR3 is TGTGCCAGCAGCCAAGCGGTGGGGGGGCTGGATACGCAGTATTTT.

CDR3 coding DNA: TGCAGCGTTGTTATGGGGGCCGGGGGCTACACCTTC. Amino acid sequence: CSVVMGAGGYTF. The chain joins TRBV29-1 to TRBJ1-2; the D gene is possibly TRBD1 (6 bases). CDR3 size: 12 residues. The ends were cut back, 4 bases at V and 8 bases at J, with 14 bases in the middle. CDR1 and CDR2 from the germline V gene are SQVTM and ANQGSEA.

This chain links TRBV11-1 with TRBJ2-5; 11 nucleotides match TRBD2. Germline CDR1 SGHAT, CDR2 FQDESV (reference sequence). The CDR3 sequence is 16 residues long. With V trimmed by 3 bases and J by 2 bases, 5 bases remained unmatched. The CDR3 DNA follows: TGTGCCAGCAGCTTCATAGGGACTAGCGGACAAGAGACCCAGTACTTC. Translation: CASSFIGTSGQETQYF.

The rearrangement links TRBV12-3 or TRBV12-4 to TRBJ1-2; perhaps TRBD1 as D (6 bases). V was pared by 7 bases and J by 1 base, with 19 bases between. The CDR3 spans 16 residues. The CDR3, as DNA: TGTGCCAGCATCAACTCAGGACAGCTCTATAACTATGGCTACACCTTC. Protein sequence: CASINSGQLYNYGYTF.

The CDR3: CASSLEPRTDTQYF. The CDR3 DNA sequence: TGTGCCAGCAGCTTGGAACCACGCACAGATACGCAGTATTTT. The gene calls are TRBV21-1 and TRBJ2-3. TRBV21-1 is assigned pseudogene status. The CDR3 length is 14 residues.

The V call is TRBV6-1, the J call TRBJ1-2, with a possible D match to TRBD1 (5 bases). Trimming took off 8 bases at V and 5 bases at J, with 18 bases between the two ends. CDR3 size: 14 residues. Germline V CDR1 and CDR2: MNHNS, SASEGT. As DNA, the CDR3 is TGTGCCAGCGCGAATGGACAACGGGGTTATGGCTACACCTTC. Protein: CASANGQRGYGYTF.

The chain is built from TRBV28 and TRBJ1-5, with 9 bases lining up with TRBD1. This CDR3 comprises 16 residues. V lost 3 bases and J lost 4; bases outside the gene matches: 7. Germline values: CDR1 MDHEN, CDR2 SYDVKM. The CDR3 nucleotides read TGTGCCAGCAGTTTGGACTTCGGGACAGGGAATCAGCCCCAGCATTTT. This encodes CASSLDFGTGNQPQHF.

This clonotype was seen only a few times. The chain's CDR3 is CASISPQETQYF. As DNA, the CDR3 is TGTGCCAGCATCTCACCGCAAGAGACCCAGTACTTC. This chain joins TRBV28 and TRBJ2-5; D unclear. In germline, CDR1 is MDHEN, CDR2 SYDVKM. Between the trimmed V and J ends, which lost 7 bases and 2 bases, there was a span of 8 bases. The CDR3 covers 12 residues. The entire variable domain, with the rest obtained from reference TRBV28 and TRBJ2-5, is as follows: DVKVTQSSRYLVKRTGEKVFLECVQDMDHENMFWYRQDPGLGLRLIYFSYDVKMKEKGDIPEGYSVSREKKERFSLILESASTNQTSMYLCASISPQETQYFGPGTRLLVL.

V gene TRBV9 combines with J gene TRBJ2-2; 9 bases line up with TRBD1. This CDR3 has 15 residues. The germline gives CDR1 SGDLS, CDR2 YYNGEE. V shed 3 bases, J shed 5 bases, and the junction held 5 bases outside the gene matches. CDR3 region: CASSANRGQTGELFF. In DNA, the CDR3 is TGTGCCAGCAGCGCTAACAGGGGGCAGACCGGGGAGCTGTTTTTT.